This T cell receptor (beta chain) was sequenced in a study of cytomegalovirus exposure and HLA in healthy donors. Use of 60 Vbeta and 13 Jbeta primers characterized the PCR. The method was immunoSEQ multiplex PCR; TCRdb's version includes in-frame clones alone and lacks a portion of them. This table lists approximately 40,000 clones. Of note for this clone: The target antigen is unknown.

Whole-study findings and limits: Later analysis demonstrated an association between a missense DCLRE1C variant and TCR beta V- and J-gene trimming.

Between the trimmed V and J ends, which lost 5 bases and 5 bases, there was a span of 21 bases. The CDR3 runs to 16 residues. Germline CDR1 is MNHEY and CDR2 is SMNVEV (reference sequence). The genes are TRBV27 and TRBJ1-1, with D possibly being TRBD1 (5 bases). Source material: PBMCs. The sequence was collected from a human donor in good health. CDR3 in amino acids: CASSPHSGGFITEAFF. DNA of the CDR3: TGTGCCAGCAGTCCCCATAGTGGGGGGTTTATAACTGAAGCTTTCTTT.